Sequencing of this T cell receptor beta chain was carried out in a study of blood T cell repertoires in COVID-19. Overall study: Sources were T cells, B-cell-depleted T cells, or PBMCs; the material itself was cDNA or gDNA.

Methods used by the authors: Amplified reference gene primers provided the basis for estimating nucleated cell counts. The table came from immunoSEQ multiplex PCR; TCRdb's copy has only in-frame clones and leaves some out. V and J calls and clone size are as listed in that table; D and trimming were resolved from the DNA. The sample contains 60,000 to 65,000 clones, under 85% of which appear only once. This clone was seen a handful of times. The sequenced material came from peripheral blood. The sequence came from a woman of 80 years or more with acute or convalescent COVID-19.

The CDR3 loop is CASSLEVTGRTDTQYF. DNA for the CDR3: TGCGCCAGCAGCTTGGAGGTGACAGGACGCACAGATACGCAGTATTTT. The chain joins TRBV5-1 to TRBJ2-3; D is possibly TRBD1 (6 bases). CDR1 and CDR2 from the germline V gene are SGHRS and YFSETQ. This CDR3 contains 16 residues. The V and J ends lost 0 bases and 1 base respectively, with 12 bases between them.